Following are 5 T cell receptor beta chains from one sample sequenced in a study of post-analysis software for immune sequencing data. Notes on the study in general: Included in a set of roughly five TRBV segments more frequent in patients than controls were TRBV5-6, TRBV5-1 and TRBV20-1.

TCR beta cDNA libraries included unique molecular identifiers. TCRdb analysed the PCR reads with MiXCR anew, one entry per CDR3 protein. The sample has hundreds of thousands of distinct CDR3 sequences; roughly 45% are singletons. Antigens of these TCRs are unknown. Sequencing was carried out using blood. The receptors originated from a girl aged 5 to 17 with multiple sclerosis.

The J gene is TRBJ2-7, the V gene TRBV10-3; D ambiguous. V gave up 8 bases and J gave up 0 bases, with 5 bases separating them. Germline V gives CDR1 ENHRY, CDR2 SYGVKD. The CDR3 extends over 11 amino acids. The CDR3 DNA sequence: TGTGCCATCCGGAGCTCCTACGAGCAGTACTTC. Its protein product is CAIRSSYEQYF.

Remarks on this clonotype: A junction end diverges from the germline sequence, so it may reflect a read error. The genes are TRBV13 and TRBJ2-5; a possible D gene is TRBD2 (5 bases). Germline CDR1 is PRHDT and CDR2 is FYEKMQ (reference sequence). The CDR3 covers 13 residues. The CDR3 region is CASSLGRGWAQYF. In nucleotides, the CDR3 is TGTGCCAGCAGCCTAGGCCGGGGATGGGCCCAGTACTTC.

The chain joins TRBV7-2 to TRBJ2-7, with D possibly being TRBD1 or TRBD2 (6 bases each). CDR1 is SGHTA, CDR2 FQGNSA, per germline. V gave up 6 bases and J gave up 0 bases, with 15 bases separating them. This CDR3 is 15 amino acids long. This CDR3 is CASSSEGGSSYEQYF. CDR3 DNA: TGTGCCAGCAGTTCTGAAGGGGGGAGCTCCTACGAGCAGTACTTC. Full variable domain (missing parts from reference TRBV7-2 and TRBJ2-7): GAGVSQSPSNKVTEKGKDVELRCDPISGHTALYWYRQSLGQGLEFLIYFQGNSAPDKSGLPSDRFSAERTGGSVSTLTIQRTQQEDSAVYLCASSSEGGSSYEQYFGPGTRLTVT.

The rearrangement uses TRBV4-2 and TRBJ1-2; 7 bases are a match to TRBD1. CDR1 and CDR2 (germline): LGHNA, YNFKEQ. CDR3 length: 17 residues. V shed 0 bases and J 7 bases; nucleotides not matched to a gene: 14. The CDR3 region has the DNA TGTGCCAGCAGCCAAGAAAAGAACAGGGGTATGAAGGGTGGCTACACCTTC. It yields the protein CASSQEKNRGMKGGYTF.

This clonotype was detected ten times or more. The V call is TRBV6-6, the J call TRBJ2-3, with D possibly matching TRBD1 (6 bases). V lost 6 bases and J lost 0, with 19 bases in between. Germline assignment: CDR1 MNHNY and CDR2 SVGAGI (reference sequence). The CDR3 is 17 residues long. The CDR3 reads CASRLPLVGASTDTQYF. The CDR3 bases are TGTGCCAGCAGACTCCCTCTCGTGGGGGCGAGCACAGATACGCAGTATTTT.